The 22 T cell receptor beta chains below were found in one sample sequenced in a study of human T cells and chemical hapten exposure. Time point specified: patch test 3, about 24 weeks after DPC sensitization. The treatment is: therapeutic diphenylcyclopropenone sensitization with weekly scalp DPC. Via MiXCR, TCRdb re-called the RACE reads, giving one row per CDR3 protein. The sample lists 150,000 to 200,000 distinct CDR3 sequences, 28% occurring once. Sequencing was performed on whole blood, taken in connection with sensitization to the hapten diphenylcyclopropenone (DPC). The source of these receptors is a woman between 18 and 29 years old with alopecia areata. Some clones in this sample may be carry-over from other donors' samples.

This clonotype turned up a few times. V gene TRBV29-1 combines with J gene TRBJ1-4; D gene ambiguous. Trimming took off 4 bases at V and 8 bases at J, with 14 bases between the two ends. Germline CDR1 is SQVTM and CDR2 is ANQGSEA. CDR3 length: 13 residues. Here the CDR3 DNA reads TGCAGCGTTGGGTCCGGGCCGGGAGAAAAACTGTTTTTT. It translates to CSVGSGPGEKLFF. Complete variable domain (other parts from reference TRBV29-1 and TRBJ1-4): SAVISQKPSRDICQRGTSLTIQCQVDSQVTMMFWYRQQPGQSLTLIATANQGSEATYESGFVIDKFPISRPNLTFSTLTVSNMSPEDSSIYLCSVGSGPGEKLFFGSGTQLSVL.

The CDR3: CSANQGPTQPQHF. For the CDR3, the DNA is TGCAGTGCTAATCAGGGACCCACTCAGCCCCAGCATTTT. V and J are TRBV20-1 and TRBJ1-5; perhaps TRBD1 as D (5 bases). V was pared by 4 bases and J by 6 bases, with 13 bases between. This CDR3 spans 13 amino acids. CDR1 is DFQATT, CDR2 SNEGSKA, per germline (reference sequence).

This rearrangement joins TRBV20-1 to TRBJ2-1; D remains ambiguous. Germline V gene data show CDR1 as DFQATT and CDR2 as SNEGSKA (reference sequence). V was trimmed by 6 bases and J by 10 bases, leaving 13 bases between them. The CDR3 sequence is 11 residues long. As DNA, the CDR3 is TGCAGTGCCATTTGGGTTCCGGAGCAGTTCTTC. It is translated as CSAIWVPEQFF.

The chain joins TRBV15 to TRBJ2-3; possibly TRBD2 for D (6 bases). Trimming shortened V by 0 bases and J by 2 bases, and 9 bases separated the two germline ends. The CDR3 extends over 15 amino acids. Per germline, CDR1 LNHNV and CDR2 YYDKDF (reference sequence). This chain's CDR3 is CATSRDREFTDTQYF. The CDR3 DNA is TGTGCCACCAGCAGAGACCGGGAGTTCACAGATACGCAGTATTTT.

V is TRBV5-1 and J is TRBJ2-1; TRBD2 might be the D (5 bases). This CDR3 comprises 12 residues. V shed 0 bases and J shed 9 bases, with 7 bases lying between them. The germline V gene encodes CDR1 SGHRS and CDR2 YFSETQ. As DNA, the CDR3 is TGCGCCAGCAGCTTGGCCCGGGGTGAGCAGTTCTTC. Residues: CASSLARGEQFF.

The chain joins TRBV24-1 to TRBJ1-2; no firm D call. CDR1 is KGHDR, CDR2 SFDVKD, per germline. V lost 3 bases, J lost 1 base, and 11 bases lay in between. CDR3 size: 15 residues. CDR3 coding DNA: TGTGCCACCAGTGATCCCGGACGGGGTAACTATGGCTACACCTTC. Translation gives CATSDPGRGNYGYTF.

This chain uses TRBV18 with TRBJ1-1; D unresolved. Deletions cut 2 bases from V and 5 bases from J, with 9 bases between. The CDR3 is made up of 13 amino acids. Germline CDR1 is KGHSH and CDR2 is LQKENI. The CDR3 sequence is CASSPSRETEAFF. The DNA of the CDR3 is TGTGCCAGCTCACCATCGAGGGAGACTGAAGCTTTCTTT.

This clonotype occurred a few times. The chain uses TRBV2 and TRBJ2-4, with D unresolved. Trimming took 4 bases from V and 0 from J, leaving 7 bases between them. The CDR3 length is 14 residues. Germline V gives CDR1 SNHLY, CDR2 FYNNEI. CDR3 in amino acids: CASSGLLAKNIQYF. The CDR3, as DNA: TGTGCCAGCAGTGGGTTGTTAGCCAAAAACATTCAGTACTTC.

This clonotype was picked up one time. The CDR3 DNA reads as TGTGCCAGCAGTCAGCGGACAGGGGAGGCAGATACGCAGTATTTT. Protein sequence: CASSQRTGEADTQYF. The rearrangement links TRBV6-1 to TRBJ2-3; 9 bases line up with TRBD1. The junction had 7 bases not matched to a gene; V was cut back by 5 bases and J by 4 bases. The CDR3 covers 15 residues. The germline V gene encodes CDR1 MNHNS and CDR2 SASEGT.

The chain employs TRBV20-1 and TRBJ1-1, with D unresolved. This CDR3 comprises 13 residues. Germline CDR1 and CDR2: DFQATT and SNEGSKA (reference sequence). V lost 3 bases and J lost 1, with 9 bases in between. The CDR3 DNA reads TGCAGTGCTAGTCGGACGACGAACACTGAAGCTTTCTTT. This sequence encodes CSASRTTNTEAFF.

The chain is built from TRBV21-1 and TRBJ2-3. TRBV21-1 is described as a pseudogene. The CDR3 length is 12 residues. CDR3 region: CASSKGPDTQYF. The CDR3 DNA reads TGTGCCAGCAGCAAAGGGCCAGATACGCAGTATTTT.

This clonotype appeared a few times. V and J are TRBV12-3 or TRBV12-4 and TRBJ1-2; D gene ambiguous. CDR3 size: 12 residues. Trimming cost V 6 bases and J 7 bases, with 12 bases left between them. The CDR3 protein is CASSSEGGGYTF. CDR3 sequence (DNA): TGTGCCAGCAGCTCAGAGGGAGGTGGCTACACCTTC.

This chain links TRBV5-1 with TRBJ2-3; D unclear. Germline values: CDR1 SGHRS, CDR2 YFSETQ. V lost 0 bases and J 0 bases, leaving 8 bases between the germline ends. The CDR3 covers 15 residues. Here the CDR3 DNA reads TGCGCCAGCAGCTTGGCCGCCCGTAGCACAGATACGCAGTATTTT. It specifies CASSLAARSTDTQYF.

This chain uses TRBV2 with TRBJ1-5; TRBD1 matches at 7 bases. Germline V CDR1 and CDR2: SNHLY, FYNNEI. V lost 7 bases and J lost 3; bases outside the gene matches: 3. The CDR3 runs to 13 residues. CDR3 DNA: TGTGCCAGCATCGGACAGGACAATCAGCCCCAGCATTTT. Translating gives CASIGQDNQPQHF.

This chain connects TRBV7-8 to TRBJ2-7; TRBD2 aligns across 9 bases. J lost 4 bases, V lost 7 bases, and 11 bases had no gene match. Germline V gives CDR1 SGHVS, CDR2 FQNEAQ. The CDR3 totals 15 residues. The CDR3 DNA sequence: TGTGCCAGCACCCGTAAACGACTAGCGGATTACGAGCAGTACTTC. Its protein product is CASTRKRLADYEQYF.

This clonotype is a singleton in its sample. The CDR3 nucleotides read TGTGCCAGCAGCACTTATACCGGGGAGCTGTTTTTT. Translation gives CASSTYTGELFF. This chain connects TRBV9 to TRBJ2-2; D unclear. The CDR3 is 12 residues long. Looked up from germline, CDR1 is SGDLS and CDR2 is YYNGEE. Trimming shortened V by 4 bases and J by 5 bases, and 6 bases separated the two germline ends.

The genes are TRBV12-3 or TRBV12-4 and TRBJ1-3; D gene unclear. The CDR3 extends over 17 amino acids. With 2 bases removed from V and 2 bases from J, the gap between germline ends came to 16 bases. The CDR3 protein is CASSLPRDPEAGNTIYF. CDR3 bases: TGTGCCAGCAGTTTACCACGCGACCCAGAGGCTGGAAACACCATATATTTT.

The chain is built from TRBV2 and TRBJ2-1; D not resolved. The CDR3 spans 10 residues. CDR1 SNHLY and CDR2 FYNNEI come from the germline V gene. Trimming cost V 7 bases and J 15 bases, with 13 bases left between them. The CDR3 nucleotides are TGTGCCAGCAACCTAGATGTTCGGTTCTTC. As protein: CASNLDVRFF.

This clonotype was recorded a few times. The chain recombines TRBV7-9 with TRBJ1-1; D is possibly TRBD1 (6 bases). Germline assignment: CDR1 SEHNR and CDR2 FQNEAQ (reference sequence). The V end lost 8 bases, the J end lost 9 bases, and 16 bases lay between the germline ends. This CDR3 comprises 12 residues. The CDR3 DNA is TGTGCCAGCTCGGGGGCGCCACTGAAAGCTTTCTTT. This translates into CASSGAPLKAFF.

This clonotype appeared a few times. For the CDR3, the DNA is TGCAGTGCTTTAAGCGGGTCCTACAATGAGCAGTTCTTC. Protein product: CSALSGSYNEQFF. The J gene is TRBJ2-1, the V gene TRBV20-1, with D tentatively TRBD2 (6 bases). The CDR3 runs to 13 residues. Germline assignment: CDR1 DFQATT and CDR2 SNEGSKA (reference sequence). V was pared by 5 bases and J by 1 base, with 9 bases between.

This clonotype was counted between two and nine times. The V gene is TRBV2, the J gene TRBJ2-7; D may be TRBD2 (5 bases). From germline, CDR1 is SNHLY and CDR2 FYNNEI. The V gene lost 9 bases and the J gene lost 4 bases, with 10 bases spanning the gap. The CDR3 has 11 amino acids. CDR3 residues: CARGAGYEQYF. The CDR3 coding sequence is TGTGCCAGGGGAGCCGGGTACGAGCAGTACTTC.

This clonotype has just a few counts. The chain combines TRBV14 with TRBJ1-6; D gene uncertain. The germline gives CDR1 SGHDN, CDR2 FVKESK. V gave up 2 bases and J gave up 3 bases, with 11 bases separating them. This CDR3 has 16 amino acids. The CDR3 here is CASSQQRRYYNSPLHF. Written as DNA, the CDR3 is TGTGCCAGCAGCCAACAGCGGCGCTACTATAATTCACCCCTCCACTTT.